This T cell receptor (beta chain) was profiled in a study of T-cell memory formation after mild COVID-19. Study-level information: Each donor largely had its own TCR clusters. Points from the study as a whole: Day 15 to 85 contracting clones showed balanced CD4/CD8; later expanders leaned CD4+. Of the contracting clones, CD4+ ones lay mainly in CM and EM, and CD8+ ones in EMRA. Pre-infection memory contained some responding clones, which suggested that cross-reactive memory had joined.

As regards this clonotype: The antigen is undetermined.

TCRdb passed the 5' RACE reads through MiXCR, listing each CDR3 protein once. Of 350,000 to 450,000 distinct CDR3 sequences listed, 25% to 30% are singletons. The CDR3 totals 16 residues. J gave up 0 bases and V 5 bases, and 8 bases lay outside the gene matches. Germline values: CDR1 SGHTA, CDR2 FQGNSA. The specimen sequenced was PBMCs or a T cell subset sorted from them (not recorded which). The clonotype originates from an adult woman who had mild COVID-19 (a few samples of this study predate the infection). Cell type and time point are not known. The genes are TRBV7-2 and TRBJ2-7, with 9 bases fitting TRBD2. CDR3 in DNA: TGTGCCAGCAGCGGATTAGCGGGAGACAGCTCCTACGAGCAGTACTTC. It translates to CASSGLAGDSSYEQYF.